This is a list of T cell receptor beta chains from one sample in a study of blood T cell repertoires in COVID-19. Libraries were prepared by immunoSEQ multiplex PCR; TCRdb keeps only in-frame clonotypes and omits some of them. Seen here are about 90,000 clones, about nine tenths observed once, and the top ten hold about 5.5%. Sequencing used peripheral blood. Source of these receptors: a man in his fifties with acute or convalescent COVID-19. Each CDR3 is given with its conserved first and last residue. A D gene is named only where the DNA matches it firmly. Clone size is given for some rows only: seen once, a few or many times, or a class if the clone is expanded.

>TRBV21-1|NA|TRBJ2-4|NA
TGTGCCAGCAGCAAAGCCCCCGGGGGTTTAGCCAAAAACATTCAGTACTTC
CASSKAPGGLAKNIQYF
>TRBV30|TRBD2|TRBJ2-3|NA
TGTGCCTGGAGTAGGCTAGCGGGACTCACAGATACGCAGTATTTT
CAWSRLAGLTDTQYF
>TRBV7-9|NA|TRBJ2-3|NA
TGTGCCAGCAGCTTAGACGGCACGGGAGTGACAGATACGCAGTATTTT
CASSLDGTGVTDTQYF
>TRBV5-5|TRBD1|TRBJ2-1|NA
TGTGCCAGCAGCTCCCAGGGGGCCTCCAATGAGCAGTTCTTC
CASSSQGASNEQFF
>TRBV6-5|NA|TRBJ1-4|NA
TGTGCCGGGGGCAGGGTATTTCGGGAAAAACTGTTTTTT
CAGGRVFREKLFF
>TRBV18|NA|TRBJ1-1|NA
TGTGCCAGCTCACCGAGCGGCCAGCTTGAAGCTTTCTTT
CASSPSGQLEAFF
>TRBV25-1|NA|TRBJ2-1|NA
TGTGCCAGCATTCAGGGGTACGAGCAGTTCTTC
CASIQGYEQFF
>TRBV6-5|TRBD1|TRBJ2-3|NA
TGTGCCAGCAGTTACCTCGGACAGGGGGCTACGATTACGCAGTATTTT
CASSYLGQGATITQYF
>TRBV18|NA|TRBJ2-5|NA
TGTGCCACCTCGGACAGAGCTCAAGAGACCCAGTACTTC
CATSDRAQETQYF
>TRBV5-1|NA|TRBJ1-2|once
TGCGCCAGCAGCTTGGAGCCAGGGCTCGCCGTTCGCTACACCTTC
CASSLEPGLAVRYTF
>TRBV7-2|NA|TRBJ2-1|NA
TGTGCCAGCAGCTTAGATAGCGCGGGTGGCAATGAGCAGTTCTTC
CASSLDSAGGNEQFF
>TRBV9|TRBD2|TRBJ2-7|NA
TGTGCCAGCAGCGAGCGGGGTGGGGGGTACGAGCAGTACTTC
CASSERGGGYEQYF
>TRBV6-5|TRBD2|TRBJ2-5|NA
TGTGCCAGTAGACTAGCGGGGGCCCGGGAGACCCAGTACTTC
CASRLAGARETQYF
>TRBV10-2|TRBD2|TRBJ2-2|NA
TGCGCCAGCTCGGGGACTAGCGGAAGCACCGGGGAGCTGTTTTTT
CASSGTSGSTGELFF
>TRBV28|TRBD2|TRBJ2-1|NA
TGTGCCAGCAGGTCCCCGGGGGGCAATGAGCAGTTCTTC
CASRSPGGNEQFF
>TRBV19|NA|TRBJ2-7|NA
TGTGCCAGTAGTCCTACAGGGTTCAACGAGCAGTACTTC
CASSPTGFNEQYF
>TRBV5-5|TRBD1|TRBJ2-7|NA
TGTGCCAGCAGCCTATACTCTCCCGGGACAGGCGAGTGGTACGAGCAGTACTTC
CASSLYSPGTGEWYEQYF
>TRBV11-3|TRBD1|TRBJ2-7|NA
TGTGCCAGCAGCTCCGGGACAGGGGTCTACGAGCAGTACTTC
CASSSGTGVYEQYF
>TRBV24-1|TRBD1|TRBJ2-2|NA
TGTGCCACCAGTGACACAAACAGGGGGCGGTTCACCGGGGAGCTGTTTTTT
CATSDTNRGRFTGELFF
>TRBV7-9|NA|TRBJ2-7|NA
TGTGCCAGCAGCTTTCTCGACAACTCCTACGAGCAGTACTTC
CASSFLDNSYEQYF
>TRBV19|NA|TRBJ2-7|NA
TGTGCCAGTAGGCAGTCGGGGATTACCTACGAGCAGTACTTC
CASRQSGITYEQYF
>TRBV11-2|NA|TRBJ2-5|NA
TGTGCCAGCAGCCGAACCGACAGCCAAGAGACCCAGTACTTC
CASSRTDSQETQYF
>TRBV27|TRBD1|TRBJ2-7|NA
TGTGCCAGCAGACAGGGGGCGCTTACCGAGCAGTACTTC
CASRQGALTEQYF
>TRBV13|TRBD2|TRBJ2-3|NA
TGTGCCAGCAGCCTCGGACTAGCGGGCTTCCCTAGCACAGATACGCAGTATTTT
CASSLGLAGFPSTDTQYF
>TRBV5-4|TRBD2|TRBJ2-3|few
TGTGCCAGCAGCTTGGTGAGAGCGGGAATGGGCACAGATACGCAGTATTTT
CASSLVRAGMGTDTQYF
>TRBV6-6|NA|TRBJ1-1|NA
TGTGCCAGCAGTTTTAGGGGGAACACTGAAGCTTTCTTT
CASSFRGNTEAFF
>TRBV5-6|TRBD2|TRBJ2-1|NA
TGTGCCAGCAGCTTGTGGTTAGCGGGGGCGCATCAGTTCTTC
CASSLWLAGAHQFF
>TRBV27|TRBD1|TRBJ2-5|NA
TGTGCCAGCAGTCCGTCAAACAGGGGAAAGACCCAGTACTTC
CASSPSNRGKTQYF
>TRBV2|TRBD1|TRBJ1-2|NA
TGTGCCAGCAGGACCGGACAGGGTGACGGCTACACCTTC
CASRTGQGDGYTF
>TRBV5-6|TRBD1|TRBJ1-3|NA
TGTGCCAGCAGCTCCGTGACAGGGGTGGGAAACACCATATATTTT
CASSSVTGVGNTIYF
>TRBV20-1|TRBD2|TRBJ2-3|few
TGCAGTGCTAGTTGGCTAGCGGGATATCTTAGCACAGATACGCAGTATTTT
CSASWLAGYLSTDTQYF
>TRBV2|NA|TRBJ2-4|once
TGTGCCAGCAGCCTAGACGGAGGGAACAAAAACATTCAGTACTTC
CASSLDGGNKNIQYF
>TRBV6-5|NA|TRBJ1-1|NA
TGTGCCAGCACCTCGTTCGGGGTAGGAGAAGCTTTCTTT
CASTSFGVGEAFF
>TRBV7-9|TRBD1|TRBJ1-5|NA
TGTGCCAGCAGCTTAGAAGGACAGGTCAATCAGCCCCAGCATTTT
CASSLEGQVNQPQHF